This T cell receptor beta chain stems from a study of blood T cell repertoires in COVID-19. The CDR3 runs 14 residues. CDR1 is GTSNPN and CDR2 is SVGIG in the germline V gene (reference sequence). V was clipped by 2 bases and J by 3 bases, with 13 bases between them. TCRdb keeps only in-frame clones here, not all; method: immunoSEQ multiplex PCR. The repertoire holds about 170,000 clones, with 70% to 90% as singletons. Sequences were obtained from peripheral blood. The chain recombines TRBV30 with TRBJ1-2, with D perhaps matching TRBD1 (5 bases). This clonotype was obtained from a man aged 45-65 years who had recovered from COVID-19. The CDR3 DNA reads TGTGCCTGGAGTATAGGGGCAACGGACTATGGCTACACCTTC. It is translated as CAWSIGATDYGYTF.